These 21 T cell receptor beta chains share one sample of origin, sequenced in a study of blood T cell repertoires in COVID-19. The repertoire was sequenced with immunoSEQ multiplex PCR; TCRdb's copy has only in-frame clones and lacks some. The table records 200,000 to 250,000 clones, 82% of them present only once. The source material was peripheral blood. The receptors derive from a woman older than 75 with acute or convalescent COVID-19.

This chain's CDR3 is CASSPIPTFSSYNSPLHF. CDR3 DNA sequence: TGTGCCAGCAGTCCCATCCCGACTTTCAGCTCCTATAATTCACCCCTCCACTTT. The V call is TRBV6-6, the J call TRBJ1-6; unclear D gene. Trimming took off 5 bases at V and 0 bases at J, with 17 bases between the two ends. This CDR3 has 18 residues. From germline, CDR1 is MNHNY and CDR2 SVGAGI (reference sequence).

The V call is TRBV5-1, the J call TRBJ1-1; D is perhaps TRBD1 (5 bases). V was cut by 2 bases and J by 0 bases, with 11 bases left in between. Germline CDR1 is SGHRS and CDR2 is YFSETQ. The CDR3 has 15 residues. The CDR3 DNA sequence: TGCGCCAGCAGCTTTCTGACAGCGATGAACACTGAAGCTTTCTTT. The encoded protein is CASSFLTAMNTEAFF.

This chain connects TRBV5-1 to TRBJ2-7, with a tentative D call TRBD1 (6 bases). Looked up from germline, CDR1 is SGHRS and CDR2 is YFSETQ. The ends were cut back, 1 base at V and 3 bases at J, with 14 bases in the middle. This CDR3 contains 15 residues. The CDR3 coding sequence is TGCGCCAGCAGCTTGTCCGGGACAAGGCTCTACGAGCAGTACTTC. It translates to CASSLSGTRLYEQYF.

V usage is TRBV7-3 and J usage is TRBJ2-2; 7 positions agree with TRBD2. The length of the CDR3 is 15 residues. Germline CDR1 SGHTA, CDR2 FQGTGA. V trimming: 5 bases; J trimming: 8 bases; junction bases outside the gene matches: 11. DNA for the CDR3: TGTGCCAGCAGCCGCCCCTCGGGGGGTTCGGGGGAGCTGTTTTTT. Amino acids: CASSRPSGGSGELFF.

The chain recombines TRBV2 with TRBJ2-1, with 8 positions matching TRBD1. Trimming took 3 bases from V and 5 from J; bases not matched to a gene: 3. CDR3 size: 14 residues. The V gene's germline CDR1 is SNHLY and CDR2 FYNNEI. CDR3 protein: CASSEDRVNNEQFF. CDR3 DNA sequence: TGTGCCAGCAGTGAGGACAGGGTCAACAATGAGCAGTTCTTC.

This rearrangement joins TRBV19 to TRBJ1-5, with a possible D match to TRBD1 (5 bases). The V and J ends lost 3 bases and 0 bases respectively, with 12 bases between them. Germline V gives CDR1 LNHDA, CDR2 SQIVND (reference sequence). The CDR3 is 16 amino acids. CDR3 region: CASSIGGSYSNQPQHF. CDR3 DNA sequence: TGTGCCAGTAGTATCGGGGGGTCCTATAGCAATCAGCCCCAGCATTTT.

V and J are TRBV13 and TRBJ2-2; TRBD2 matches 8 bases. Germline-derived CDR1 and CDR2 are PRHDT and FYEKMQ (reference sequence). Trimming removed 0 bases from V and 4 bases from J; junction bases left unmatched: 4. The CDR3 extends over 16 amino acids. In DNA, the CDR3 is TGTGCCAGCAGCTTAGGAGCGGGAGCGTTCACCGGGGAGCTGTTTTTT. As protein: CASSLGAGAFTGELFF.

This chain connects TRBV5-1 to TRBJ1-4, with TRBD1 identical over 8 bases. The CDR3 has 15 residues. The germline gives CDR1 SGHRS, CDR2 YFSETQ. Unmatched junction bases numbered 10, after V lost 4 bases and J lost 8 bases. CDR3 bases: TGCGCCAGCAGCCCCGGAGGACAGGGCGAAGAAAAACTGTTTTTT. This gives the protein CASSPGGQGEEKLFF.

This chain connects TRBV5-5 to TRBJ2-6; D ambiguous. CDR3 size: 15 residues. Germline CDR1 is SGHKS and CDR2 is YYEKEE (reference sequence). The V gene lost 6 bases and the J gene lost 4 bases, with 14 bases spanning the gap. CDR3 sequence reads: CASTPLSSGANVLTF. The CDR3 DNA is TGTGCCAGCACCCCCCTTTCTTCCGGGGCCAACGTCCTGACTTTC.

In this sample, this clone turned up a few times. The chain has TRBV11-1 and TRBJ2-7; 9 nucleotides match TRBD1. V trimming: 3 bases; J trimming: 3 bases; junction bases outside the gene matches: 6. Per germline, CDR1 SGHAT and CDR2 FQDESV (reference sequence). This CDR3 has 15 residues. The CDR3, as DNA: TGTGCCAGCAGCTTTGTGGACAGGGGAATCTACGAGCAGTACTTC. This translates into CASSFVDRGIYEQYF.

The count of this clone is one. The J gene is TRBJ1-3, the V gene TRBV9, with a weak D call TRBD1 (5 bases). The CDR3 has 16 amino acids. Germline CDR1 reads SGDLS; CDR2 reads YYNGEE. V lost 1 base and J 6 bases, leaving 17 bases between the germline ends. The CDR3 loop reads CASSVLLTGNLNTIYF. CDR3 bases: TGTGCCAGCAGCGTACTCCTCACAGGAAACCTAAACACCATATATTTT.

This chain joins TRBV19 and TRBJ2-7; TRBD2 is a possible D gene (6 bases). V was clipped by 6 bases and J by 2 bases, with 17 bases between them. Per germline, CDR1 LNHDA and CDR2 SQIVND (reference sequence). The CDR3 consists of 15 residues. CDR3: CASSLRPGLTYEQYF. The CDR3 bases are TGTGCCAGTAGCCTAAGACCGGGACTTACCTACGAGCAGTACTTC.

The chain employs TRBV4-3 and TRBJ2-1, with D tentatively TRBD2 (6 bases). Per the germline V gene, CDR1 is LGHNA and CDR2 is YSLEER. With 1 base removed from V and 2 bases from J, the gap between germline ends came to 15 bases. The CDR3 spans 17 residues. CDR3 protein: CASSQGLRGYTYNEQFF. The CDR3 nucleotides are TGCGCCAGCAGCCAAGGTTTGCGGGGATATACCTACAATGAGCAGTTCTTC.

This clone was recorded a few times. This rearrangement joins TRBV3-1 (or the pseudogene TRBV3-2) to TRBJ1-1, with D possibly TRBD1 on 5 matching bases. The V end lost 4 bases, the J end lost 2 bases, and 17 bases lay between the germline ends. The CDR3 length is 16 residues. CDR1 and CDR2 (germline): LGHDT, YNNKEL (reference sequence). The DNA of the CDR3 is TGTGCCAGCAGCCGATTCTCGGGGGGTACAAACACTGAAGCTTTCTTT. Its translation is CASSRFSGGTNTEAFF.

The chain has TRBV19 and TRBJ1-2; weak D call: TRBD1 (6 bases). V was clipped by 7 bases and J by 0 bases, with 15 bases between them. Germline V lookup: CDR1 LNHDA, CDR2 SQIVND (reference sequence). The CDR3 covers 15 residues. CDR3 loop: CASTPWDTPNYGYTF. In DNA, the CDR3 is TGTGCCAGTACCCCCTGGGACACCCCTAACTATGGCTACACCTTC. Using reference TRBV19 and TRBJ1-2 for the parts outside the CDR3, the full variable domain is DGGITQSPKYLFRKEGQNVTLSCEQNLNHDAMYWYRQDPGQGLRLIYYSQIVNDFQKGDIAEGYSVSREKKESFPLTVTSAQKNPTAFYLCASTPWDTPNYGYTFGSGTRLTVV.

The chain is built from TRBV5-4 and TRBJ1-2, with TRBD1 matching 9 bases. V lost 2 bases and J lost 8; bases outside the gene matches: 7. The CDR3 length is 14 residues. Germline values: CDR1 SGHNT, CDR2 YYREEE (reference sequence). The DNA of the CDR3 is TGTGCCAGCAGCTTTACAGGGGGCGCATGGGGCTACACCTTC. Its translation: CASSFTGGAWGYTF.

CDR3 bases: TGTGCCAGCAGTGCTCCGGGACAGGGGAACTATGGCTACACCTTC. Protein sequence: CASSAPGQGNYGYTF. This chain connects TRBV6-2 or TRBV6-3 to TRBJ1-2; 10 bases fit TRBD1. The CDR3 sequence is 15 residues long. The V gene's germline CDR1 is MNHEY and CDR2 SVGEGT. The trim removed 5 bases at V and 2 bases at J, leaving 5 bases unmatched.

The chain carries TRBV14 and TRBJ2-2; weak D call: TRBD2 (5 bases). The CDR3 is 16 amino acids. CDR1 SGHDN and CDR2 FVKESK come from the germline V gene. The germline V and J ends were trimmed by 1 base and 5 bases, with 14 bases remaining between them. The CDR3 DNA reads as TGTGCCAGCAGCCAAGGCCTTGGCACGGGGACCGGGGAGCTGTTTTTT. Translated, it gives CASSQGLGTGTGELFF.

This clone turned up a few times. The chain is built from TRBV18 and TRBJ1-1; TRBD1 agrees at 9 bases. The CDR3 extends over 15 amino acids. Germline loops: CDR1 KGHSH, CDR2 LQKENI. J lost 0 bases, V lost 9 bases, and 8 bases had no gene match. In DNA, the CDR3 is TGTGCCAGTCGCCCGGGACAGGGCATGAACACTGAAGCTTTCTTT. This codes for CASRPGQGMNTEAFF.

This clone has a handful of counts. V and J are TRBV7-2 and TRBJ2-1, with 7 bases identical to TRBD2. The CDR3 is 15 amino acids. Germline trimming cut 5 bases from V and 4 bases from J; bases unmatched to any gene: 8. The germline CDR1 and CDR2 sequences are SGHTA and FQGNSA. The CDR3 coding sequence is TGTGCCAGCAGCCCAGCGGGAAATAGGTACAATGAGCAGTTCTTC. It yields the protein CASSPAGNRYNEQFF.

This chain connects TRBV7-2 to TRBJ2-1, with TRBD2 matching over 11 bases. The J segment lost 9 bases and the V segment lost 1 base, leaving 5 bases of the junction unmatched. Germline V gene sequence: CDR1 SGHTA, CDR2 FQGNSA. The CDR3 covers 15 residues. Here the CDR3 DNA reads TGTGCCAGCAGCTTAGTACTAGCGGGGGCGGGTGAGCAGTTCTTC. It specifies CASSLVLAGAGEQFF.